This TCR beta chain appears in the sequencing data of a study of blood T cell repertoires in COVID-19. Study overall: Acute and convalescent COVID-19 specimens originated in the United States, Italy and Spain.

This CDR3 has 14 residues. Germline V gene sequence: CDR1 SEHNR, CDR2 FQNEAQ (reference sequence). V was cut by 0 bases and J by 7 bases, with 12 bases left in between. Profiling relied on immunoSEQ multiplex PCR, and the TCRdb table lists in-frame clones only, not all of them. This table holds more than 60,000 clones, less than 85% found once. This receptor was obtained from a man aged 50 to 60 with COVID-19, enrolled during active disease. V is TRBV7-9 and J is TRBJ1-2, with a weak D call TRBD1 (6 bases). The specimen was peripheral blood. The CDR3 DNA is TGTGCCAGCAGCTTAGCCACAGGGAATGGTGGCTACACCTTC. It encodes CASSLATGNGGYTF.